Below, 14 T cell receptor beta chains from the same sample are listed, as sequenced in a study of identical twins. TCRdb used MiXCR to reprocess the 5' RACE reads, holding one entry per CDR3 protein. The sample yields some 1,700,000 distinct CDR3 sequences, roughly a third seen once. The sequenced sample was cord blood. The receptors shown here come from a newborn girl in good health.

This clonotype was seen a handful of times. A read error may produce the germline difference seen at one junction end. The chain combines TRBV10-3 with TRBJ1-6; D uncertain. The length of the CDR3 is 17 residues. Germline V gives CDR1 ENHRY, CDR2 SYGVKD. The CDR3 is CAINESRSSSYNSPLHF. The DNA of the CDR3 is TGTGCCATCAATGAGTCGCGGTCGAGCTCCTATAATTCACCCCTCCACTTT.

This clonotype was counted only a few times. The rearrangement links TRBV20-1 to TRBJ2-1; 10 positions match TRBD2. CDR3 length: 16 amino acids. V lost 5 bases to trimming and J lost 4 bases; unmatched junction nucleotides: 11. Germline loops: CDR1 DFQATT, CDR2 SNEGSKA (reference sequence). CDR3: CSAPRLAGPFYNEQFF. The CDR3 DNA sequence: TGCAGTGCTCCCAGACTAGCGGGCCCATTTTACAATGAGCAGTTCTTC.

CDR3 in DNA: TGTGCCAGCAGCTTGAATGAAGGGGGTCTGAACACTGAAGCTTTCTTT. It is translated as CASSLNEGGLNTEAFF. The chain carries TRBV5-5 and TRBJ1-1, with D possibly being TRBD1 (6 bases). The V and J ends lost 1 base and 0 bases respectively, with 13 bases between them. The CDR3 is 16 residues long. Looked up from germline, CDR1 is SGHKS and CDR2 is YYEKEE (reference sequence). Variable domain in full (rest from reference TRBV5-5 and TRBJ1-1): DAGVTQSPTHLIKTRGQQVTLRCSPISGHKSVSWYQQVLGQGPQFIFQYYEKEERGRGNFPDRFSARQFPNYSSELNVNALLLGDSALYLCASSLNEGGLNTEAFFGQGTRLTVV.

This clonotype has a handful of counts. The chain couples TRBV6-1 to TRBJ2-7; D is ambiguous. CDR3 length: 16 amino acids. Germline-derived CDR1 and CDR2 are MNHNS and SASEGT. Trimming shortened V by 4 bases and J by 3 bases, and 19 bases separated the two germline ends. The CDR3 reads CASSVGLLSTGYEQYF. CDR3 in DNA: TGTGCCAGCAGTGTTGGTCTATTAAGTACCGGCTACGAGCAGTACTTC.

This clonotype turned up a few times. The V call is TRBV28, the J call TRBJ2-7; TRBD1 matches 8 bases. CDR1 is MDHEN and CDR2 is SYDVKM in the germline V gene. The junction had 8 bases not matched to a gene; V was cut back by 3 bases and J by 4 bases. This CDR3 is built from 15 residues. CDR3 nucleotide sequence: TGTGCCAGCAGTTTCTCGACAGGGGATCGGTACGAGCAGTACTTC. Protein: CASSFSTGDRYEQYF.

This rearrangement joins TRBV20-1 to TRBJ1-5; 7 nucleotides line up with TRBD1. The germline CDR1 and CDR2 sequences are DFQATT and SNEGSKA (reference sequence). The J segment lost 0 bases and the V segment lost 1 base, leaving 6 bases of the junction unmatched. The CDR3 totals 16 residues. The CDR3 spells CSARAAGGSSNQPQHF. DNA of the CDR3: TGCAGTGCTAGAGCCGCAGGGGGTAGTAGCAATCAGCCCCAGCATTTT.

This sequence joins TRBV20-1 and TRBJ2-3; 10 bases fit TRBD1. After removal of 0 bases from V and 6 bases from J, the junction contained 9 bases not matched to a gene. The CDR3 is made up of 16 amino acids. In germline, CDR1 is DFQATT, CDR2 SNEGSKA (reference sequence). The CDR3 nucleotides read TGCAGTGCTAGAGATCTGAGACAGGGGGCGAGGGATACGCAGTATTTT. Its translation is CSARDLRQGARDTQYF.

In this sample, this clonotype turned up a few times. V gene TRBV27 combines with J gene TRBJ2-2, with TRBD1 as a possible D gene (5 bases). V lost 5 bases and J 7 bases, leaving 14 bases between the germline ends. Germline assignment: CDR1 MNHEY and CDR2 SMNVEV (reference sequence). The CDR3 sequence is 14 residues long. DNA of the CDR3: TGTGCCAGCAGTCCCCTAGGGGTAGTCGGGGAGCTGTTTTTT. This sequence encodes CASSPLGVVGELFF.

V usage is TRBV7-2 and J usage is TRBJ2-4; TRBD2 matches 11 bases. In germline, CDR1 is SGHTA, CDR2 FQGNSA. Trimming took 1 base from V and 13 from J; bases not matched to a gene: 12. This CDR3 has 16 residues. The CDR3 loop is CASSLEGTSGVYEQYF. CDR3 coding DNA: TGTGCCAGCAGCTTAGAGGGGACTAGCGGTGTATATGAGCAGTACTTC.

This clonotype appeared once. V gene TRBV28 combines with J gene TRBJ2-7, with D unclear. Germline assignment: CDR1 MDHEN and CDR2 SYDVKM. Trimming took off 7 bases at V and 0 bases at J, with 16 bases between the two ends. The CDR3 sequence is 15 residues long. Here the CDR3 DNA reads TGTGCCAGCACCCCGAGCGCGACGTACTCCTACGAGCAGTACTTC. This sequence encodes CASTPSATYSYEQYF.

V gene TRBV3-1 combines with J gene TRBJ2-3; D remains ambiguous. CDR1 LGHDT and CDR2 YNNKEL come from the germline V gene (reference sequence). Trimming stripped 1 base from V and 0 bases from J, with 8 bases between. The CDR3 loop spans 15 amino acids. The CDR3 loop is CASSQGYSSTDTQYF. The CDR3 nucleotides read TGTGCCAGCAGCCAAGGTTACTCCAGCACAGATACGCAGTATTTT.

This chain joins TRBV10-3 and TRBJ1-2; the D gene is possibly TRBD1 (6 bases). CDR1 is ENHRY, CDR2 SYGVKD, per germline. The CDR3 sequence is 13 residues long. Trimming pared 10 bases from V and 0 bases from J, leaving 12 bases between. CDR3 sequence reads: CATSGAANYGYTF. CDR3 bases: TGTGCCACCTCGGGGGCCGCTAACTATGGCTACACCTTC.

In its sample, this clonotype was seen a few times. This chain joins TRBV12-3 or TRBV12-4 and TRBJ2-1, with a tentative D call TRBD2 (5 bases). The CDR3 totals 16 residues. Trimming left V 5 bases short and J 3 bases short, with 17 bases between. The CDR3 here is CASSLRLFLSYNEQFF. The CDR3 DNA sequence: TGTGCCAGCAGTCTTCGACTATTCCTTAGCTACAATGAGCAGTTCTTC.

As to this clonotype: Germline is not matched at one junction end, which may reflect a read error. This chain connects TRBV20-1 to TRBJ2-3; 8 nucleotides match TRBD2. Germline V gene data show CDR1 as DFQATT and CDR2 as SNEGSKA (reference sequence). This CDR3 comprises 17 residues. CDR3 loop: CSARPPRTSRGTDAQYF. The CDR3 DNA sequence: TGCAGTGCTAGACCCCCAAGGACTAGCCGGGGCACAGATGCGCAGTATTTT.